This T cell receptor beta chain was captured by sequencing in a study of OX40 agonist ivuxolimab in advanced cancers. Patients had blood sampled at baseline and again on cycle 4 day 1 and cycle 7 day 1. Assay: immunoSEQ multiplex PCR; the TCRdb copy retains only in-frame clones and omits some. This table has about 79,000 clones, roughly 88% appearing once. The germline CDR1 and CDR2 sequences are SGHTA and FQGNSA. CDR3 size: 15 residues. The J segment lost 6 bases and the V segment lost 4 bases, leaving 4 bases of the junction unmatched. This clonotype was sampled from an adult with an advanced solid tumor such as melanoma, head and neck, liver or kidney cancer. Here the sequenced sample was CD4+ or CD8+ T cells sorted from blood, taken in a trial of the OX40 agonist ivuxolimab. The genes are TRBV7-2 and TRBJ2-1; 12 nucleotides align to TRBD2. In DNA form, the CDR3 reads TGTGCCAGCAGCTGGGGACTAGCGGGCAGCAATGAGCAGTTCTTC. This translates into CASSWGLAGSNEQFF. The complete variable domain, with remaining parts taken from reference TRBV7-2 and TRBJ2-1, reads GAGVSQSPSNKVTEKGKDVELRCDPISGHTALYWYRQSLGQGLEFLIYFQGNSAPDKSGLPSDRFSAERTGGSVSTLTIQRTQQEDSAVYLCASSWGLAGSNEQFFGPGTRLTVL.